The 8 T cell receptor beta chains in this list originate from one sample, sequenced in a study of shared clonotypes between healthy human individuals. Here immunoSEQ multiplex PCR was the method, and the copy in TCRdb shows in-frame clones only, minus some. The sample yields about 530,000 clones, approximately 95% seen once. Sequencing was carried out using naive CD4+ T cells sorted from blood. Indicated subset: CD45RA+ positively selected. Every receptor here comes from a young woman in good health.

J is TRBJ2-5 and V is TRBV6-5; no clear D. The CDR3 is 15 amino acids. The V gene lost 0 bases and the J gene lost 5 bases, with 13 bases spanning the gap. Per the germline V gene, CDR1 is MNHEY and CDR2 is SVGAGI. The CDR3 loop is CASSYSGLSGETQYF. The DNA of the CDR3 is TGTGCCAGCAGTTACTCGGGTTTGAGTGGGGAGACCCAGTACTTC.

The chain links TRBV10-3 to TRBJ2-7; 7 positions match TRBD1. The CDR3 runs to 15 residues. Germline trimming cut 5 bases from V and 1 base from J; bases unmatched to any gene: 8. The germline CDR1 and CDR2 sequences are ENHRY and SYGVKD. The CDR3 sequence is CAISREGTASYEQYF. In DNA, the CDR3 is TGTGCCATCAGTCGCGAGGGGACAGCATCCTACGAGCAGTACTTC.

This clone was seen just once. This rearrangement joins TRBV10-1 to TRBJ2-1; 7 bases are a match to TRBD2. CDR1 is WNHNN, CDR2 SYGVQD, per germline (reference sequence). The CDR3 spans 18 residues. Trimming removed 4 bases from V and 0 bases from J; junction bases left unmatched: 12. DNA for the CDR3: TGCGCCAGCAGTGGGGTTAGCGGGCCCGAGGGCTCCTACAATGAGCAGTTCTTC. Protein: CASSGVSGPEGSYNEQFF.

The chain employs TRBV7-2 and TRBJ2-5; tentative D call: TRBD2 (5 bases). The last part of the DNA fits TRBJ2-7 better; the J call may be wrong. CDR3 length: 14 amino acids. Germline assignment: CDR1 SGHTA and CDR2 FQGNSA. The CDR3 here is CASSYGLPIYEQYF. In DNA form, the CDR3 reads TGTGCCAGCAGCTACGGACTCCCAATATACGAGCAGTACTTC.

The chain combines TRBV7-9 with TRBJ1-6, with D hard to call. V was pared by 6 bases and J by 10 bases, with 13 bases between. Germline CDR1 is SEHNR and CDR2 is FQNEAQ (reference sequence). This CDR3 comprises 13 residues. Written as DNA, the CDR3 is TGTGCCAGCAGAGGCCCCCGCGAGTCACCCCTCCACTTT. Residues: CASRGPRESPLHF.

The chain joins TRBV7-2 to TRBJ2-1, with D hard to call. The CDR3 is 14 amino acids. Germline loops: CDR1 SGHTA, CDR2 FQGNSA. V was clipped by 1 base and J by 6 bases, with 10 bases between them. As DNA, the CDR3 is TGTGCCAGCAGCTTAGGAGTGGTAGCCAATGAGCAGTTCTTC. Protein sequence: CASSLGVVANEQFF.

The chain has TRBV28 and TRBJ1-4, with D maybe TRBD1 (5 bases). The V gene's germline CDR1 is MDHEN and CDR2 SYDVKM. V lost 3 bases to trimming and J lost 8 bases, with 10 bases between them. This CDR3 contains 13 residues. The CDR3 nucleotides read TGTGCCAGCAGTTTTGAGACAGCAGAAAAACTGTTTTTT. This encodes CASSFETAEKLFF.

The chain combines TRBV6-6 with TRBJ1-5; weak D call: TRBD1 (6 bases). CDR1 and CDR2 (germline): MNHNY, SVGAGI (reference sequence). Between the trimmed V and J ends, which lost 8 bases and 4 bases, there was a span of 15 bases. CDR3 length: 14 amino acids. The CDR3, as DNA: TGTGCCAGCTATCGCGGGGGCTCAAATCAGCCCCAGCATTTT. This sequence encodes CASYRGGSNQPQHF.